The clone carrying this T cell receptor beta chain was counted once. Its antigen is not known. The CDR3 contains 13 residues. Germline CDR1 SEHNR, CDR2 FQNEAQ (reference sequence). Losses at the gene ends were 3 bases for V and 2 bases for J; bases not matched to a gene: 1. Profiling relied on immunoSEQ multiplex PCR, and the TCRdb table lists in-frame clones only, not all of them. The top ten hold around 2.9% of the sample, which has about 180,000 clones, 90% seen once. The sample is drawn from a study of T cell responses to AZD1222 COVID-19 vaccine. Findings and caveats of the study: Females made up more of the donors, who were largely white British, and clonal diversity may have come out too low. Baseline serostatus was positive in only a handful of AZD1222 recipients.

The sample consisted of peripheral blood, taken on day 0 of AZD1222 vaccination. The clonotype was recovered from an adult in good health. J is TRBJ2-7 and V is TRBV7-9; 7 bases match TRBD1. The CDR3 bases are TGTGCCAGCAGCTTCGGACAGGCCTACGAGCAGTACTTC. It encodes CASSFGQAYEQYF.